This record covers a single TCR beta chain. This sample was taken from a study of blood T cell repertoires in COVID-19. Repertoires were generated with immunoSEQ multiplex PCR, while TCRdb's copy carries only in-frame clones and drops some. The table lists a few hundred thousand clones, about four fifths of them singletons, with around 3.2% in the top ten. CDR3 length equals 15 residues. Germline assignment: CDR1 LNHDA and CDR2 SQIVND (reference sequence). V gave up 5 bases and J gave up 0 bases; unmatched junction bases: 2. V usage is TRBV19 and J usage is TRBJ2-1, with 9 nucleotides matching TRBD1. This clonotype originated in a woman between 18 and 29 years old with acute or convalescent COVID-19. Material for sequencing was peripheral blood. The CDR3 is CASSPGQGSYNEQFF. CDR3 nucleotide sequence: TGTGCCAGTAGTCCGGGACAGGGCTCCTACAATGAGCAGTTCTTC.